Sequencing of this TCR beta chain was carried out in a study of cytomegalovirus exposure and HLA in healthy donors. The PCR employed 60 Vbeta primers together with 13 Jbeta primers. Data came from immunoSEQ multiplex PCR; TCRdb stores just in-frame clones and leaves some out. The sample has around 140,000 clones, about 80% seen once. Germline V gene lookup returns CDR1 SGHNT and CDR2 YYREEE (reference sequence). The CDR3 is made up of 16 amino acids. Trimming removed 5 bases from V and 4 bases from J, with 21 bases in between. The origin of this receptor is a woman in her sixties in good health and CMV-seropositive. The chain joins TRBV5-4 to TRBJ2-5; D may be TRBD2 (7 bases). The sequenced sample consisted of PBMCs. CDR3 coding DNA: TGTGCCAGCAGTTTCGAGGGGGGAGGGCCTAGAGAGACCCAGTACTTC. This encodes CASSFEGGGPRETQYF.